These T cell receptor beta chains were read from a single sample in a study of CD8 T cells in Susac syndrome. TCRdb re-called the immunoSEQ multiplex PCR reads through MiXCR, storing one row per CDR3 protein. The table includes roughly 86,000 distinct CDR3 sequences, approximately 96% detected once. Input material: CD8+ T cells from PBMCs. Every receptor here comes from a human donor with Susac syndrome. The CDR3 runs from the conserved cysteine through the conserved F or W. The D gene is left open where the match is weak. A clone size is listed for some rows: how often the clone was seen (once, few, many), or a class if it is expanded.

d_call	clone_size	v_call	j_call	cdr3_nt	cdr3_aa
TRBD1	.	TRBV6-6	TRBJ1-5	TGTGCCAGCAGATCCGGGACAGGGGGCAGGCAGCCCCAGCATTTT	CASRSGTGGRQPQHF
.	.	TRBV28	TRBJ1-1	TGTGCCAGCAGACAGGGCCACACTGAAGCTTTCTTT	CASRQGHTEAFF
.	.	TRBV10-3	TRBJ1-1	TGTGCCATCAGGGAGGGACCGAACACTGAAGCTTTCTTT	CAIREGPNTEAFF
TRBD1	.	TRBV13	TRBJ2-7	TGTGCCAGCAGCCCCGACAGGGGAAGGGAAAACGAGCAGTACTTC	CASSPDRGRENEQYF
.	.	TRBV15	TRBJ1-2	TGTGCCACCAGCCCGAACGCCTATGGCTACACCTTC	CATSPNAYGYTF
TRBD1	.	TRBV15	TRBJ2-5	TGTGCCACCAGCAGAGGTGGACAGGGTGGCGAGACCCAGTACTTC	CATSRGGQGGETQYF
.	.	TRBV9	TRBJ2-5	TGTGCCAGCAGCGTAGATCTCCCACGAGAGACCCAGTACTTC	CASSVDLPRETQYF
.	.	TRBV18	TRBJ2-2	TGTGCCAGCTCACCACTATCAGGGGACACCGGGGAGCTGTTTTTT	CASSPLSGDTGELFF
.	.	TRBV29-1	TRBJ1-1	TGCAGCGGTGACAACGCGAACACTGAAGCTTTCTTT	CSGDNANTEAFF
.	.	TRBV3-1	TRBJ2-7	TGTGCCAGCAGCCAGGGAGTTGGCCCCTACGAGCAGTACTTC	CASSQGVGPYEQYF
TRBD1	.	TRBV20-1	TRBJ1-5	TGCAGTGCCGGTGCAGGGACAGGGGGCAATCAGCCCCAGCATTTT	CSAGAGTGGNQPQHF
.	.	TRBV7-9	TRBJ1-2	TGTGCCAGCAGCTCAGGGGATGTTTATAATGGCTACACCTTC	CASSSGDVYNGYTF
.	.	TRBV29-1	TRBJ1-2	TGCAGCGTTTTTGAATATCGGTTAGGCGGCTACACCTTC	CSVFEYRLGGYTF
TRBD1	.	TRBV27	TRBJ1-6	TGTGCCAGCAGTTTCGGGACAGAGAATTCACCCCTCCACTTT	CASSFGTENSPLHF
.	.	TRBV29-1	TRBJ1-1	TGCAGCGTTGATCCCCCTCTAGGGGAAGCTTTCTTT	CSVDPPLGEAFF
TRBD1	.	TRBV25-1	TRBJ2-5	TGTGCCAGCAGTGATCCGGTGGACAGGAATCACCAAGAGACCCAGTACTTC	CASSDPVDRNHQETQYF
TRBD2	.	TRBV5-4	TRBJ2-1	TGTGCCAGCAGCCCGGGAGGCAAGGTGAATGAGCAGTTCTTC	CASSPGGKVNEQFF
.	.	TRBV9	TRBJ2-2	TGTGCCAGCAGCGGGCAGAGAGTGGGTCCAACCGGGGAGCTGTTTTTT	CASSGQRVGPTGELFF
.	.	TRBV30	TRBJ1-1	TGTGCCTGGAACATAGGGGGGAACACTGAAGCTTTCTTT	CAWNIGGNTEAFF
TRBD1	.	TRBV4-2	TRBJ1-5	TGTGCCAGCAGCCAAGATCAGGGGGATCAGCCCCAGCATTTT	CASSQDQGDQPQHF
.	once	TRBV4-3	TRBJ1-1	TGCGCCAGCAGCCAAGATATCACAGCTCGGACTGAAGCTTTCTTT	CASSQDITARTEAFF
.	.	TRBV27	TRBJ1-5	TGTGCCAGCAGTTGGGCCCCGCTCCAGCCCCAGCATTTT	CASSWAPLQPQHF
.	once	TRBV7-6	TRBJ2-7	TGTGCCAGCAGCCCGGAGCACGGGCCCTACGAGCAGTACTTC	CASSPEHGPYEQYF
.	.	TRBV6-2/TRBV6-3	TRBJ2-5	TGTGCCAGCAGTTTCCCTACGGAAGAGACCCAGTACTTC	CASSFPTEETQYF
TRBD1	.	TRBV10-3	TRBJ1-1	TGTGCCATCAGTCCGGGACAGGGGACTTCCGAAGCTTTCTTT	CAISPGQGTSEAFF
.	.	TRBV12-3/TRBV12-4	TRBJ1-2	TGTGCCAGCACTCCCTCCCGAGCGGGCTACACCTTC	CASTPSRAGYTF
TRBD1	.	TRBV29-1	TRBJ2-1	TGCAGCGCCATAGGGACAGAGGGGTCGGTCTACAATGAGCAGTTCTTC	CSAIGTEGSVYNEQFF
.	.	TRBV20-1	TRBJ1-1	TGCAGTGCTAGAGATGGCCTTGAAGCTTTCTTT	CSARDGLEAFF
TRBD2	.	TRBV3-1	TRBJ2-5	TGTGCCAGCAGCCAAGAACTAGCGGAGGAGACCCAGTACTTC	CASSQELAEETQYF
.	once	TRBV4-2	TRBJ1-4	TGTGCCAGCAGCCAAATCTCCCTCGCGGGCCCCGGGAATGAAAAACTGTTTTTT	CASSQISLAGPGNEKLFF
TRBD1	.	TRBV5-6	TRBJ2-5	TGTGCCAGCAGCTGGGGACAGGGGAATAGGGAGACCCAGTACTTC	CASSWGQGNRETQYF
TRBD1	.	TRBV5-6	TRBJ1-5	TGTGCCAGCAGCGGGACAGGGAGCAATCAGCCCCAGCATTTT	CASSGTGSNQPQHF
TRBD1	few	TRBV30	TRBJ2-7	TGTGCCTGGAGCCCAGGGGGCCACGAGCAGTACTTC	CAWSPGGHEQYF
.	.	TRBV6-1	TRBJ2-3	TGTGCCAGTCGGCGAACAGGGTCCACTAGCACAGATACGCAGTATTTT	CASRRTGSTSTDTQYF
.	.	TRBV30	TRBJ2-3	TGTGCCTGGAGGGCGGGCACAGATACGCAGTATTTT	CAWRAGTDTQYF
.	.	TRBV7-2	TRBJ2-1	TGTGCCAGCAGCCAGACTTGGGTCGATGAGCAGTTCTTC	CASSQTWVDEQFF
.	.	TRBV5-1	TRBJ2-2	TGCGCCAGCAGCTTGGAACTTGGTGGCACCGGGGAGCTGTTTTTT	CASSLELGGTGELFF
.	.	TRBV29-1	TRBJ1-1	TGCAGCGTTGACGGCCTGAGCAACACTGAAGCTTTCTTT	CSVDGLSNTEAFF
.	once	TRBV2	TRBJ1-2	TGTGCCAGCAGTGAACGGGGATCCTATGGCTACACCTTC	CASSERGSYGYTF
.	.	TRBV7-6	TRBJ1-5	TGTGCCAGCAGCCAGGGAGGTCCCGGTCAGCCCCAGCATTTT	CASSQGGPGQPQHF
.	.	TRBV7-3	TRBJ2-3	TGTGCCAGCAGCCCAGGGGATCATACGCAGTATTTT	CASSPGDHTQYF
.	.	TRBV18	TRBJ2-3	TGTGCCAGCTCACCGATAGAGGTCGATACGCAGTATTTT	CASSPIEVDTQYF
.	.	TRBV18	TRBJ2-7	TGTGCCAGCTCACCACCGCGACAGCGTTACGAGCAGTACTTC	CASSPPRQRYEQYF
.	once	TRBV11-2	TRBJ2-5	TGTGCCAGCAGCTTAGCTAGCCAAGAGACCCAGTACTTC	CASSLASQETQYF
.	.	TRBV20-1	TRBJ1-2	TGCAGTGCTAGACAGACCTATGGCTACACCTTC	CSARQTYGYTF
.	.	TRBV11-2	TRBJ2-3	TGTGCCAGCAGCTTAGATCGAGTTGCCACAGATACGCAGTATTTT	CASSLDRVATDTQYF
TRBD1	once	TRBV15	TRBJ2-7	TGTGCCACCAGCAGATACTCCGGGACAGGGCAGTACGAGCAGTACTTC	CATSRYSGTGQYEQYF
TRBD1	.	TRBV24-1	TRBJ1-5	TGTGCCACCAGTGAGTCCGGGACAGGGTCTCCGCCCCAGCATTTT	CATSESGTGSPPQHF
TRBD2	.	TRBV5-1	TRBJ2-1	TGCGCCAGCAGCCCGCCTGCGGGACTAGCGGGGGCCCTCAATGAGCAGTTCTTC	CASSPPAGLAGALNEQFF
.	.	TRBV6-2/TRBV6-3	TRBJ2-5	TGTGCCAGCGGGGGGTTCCAAGAGACCCAGTACTTC	CASGGFQETQYF
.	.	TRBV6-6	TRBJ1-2	TGTGCCAGCGAAGTATCCCAATATGGCTACACCTTC	CASEVSQYGYTF
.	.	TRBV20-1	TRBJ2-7	TGCAGTGCTCTTGAGGCCCCTACCTACGAGCAGTACTTC	CSALEAPTYEQYF
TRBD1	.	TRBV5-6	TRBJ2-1	TGTGCCAGCGAGATGACAGGGGTCCATGAGCAGTTCTTC	CASEMTGVHEQFF